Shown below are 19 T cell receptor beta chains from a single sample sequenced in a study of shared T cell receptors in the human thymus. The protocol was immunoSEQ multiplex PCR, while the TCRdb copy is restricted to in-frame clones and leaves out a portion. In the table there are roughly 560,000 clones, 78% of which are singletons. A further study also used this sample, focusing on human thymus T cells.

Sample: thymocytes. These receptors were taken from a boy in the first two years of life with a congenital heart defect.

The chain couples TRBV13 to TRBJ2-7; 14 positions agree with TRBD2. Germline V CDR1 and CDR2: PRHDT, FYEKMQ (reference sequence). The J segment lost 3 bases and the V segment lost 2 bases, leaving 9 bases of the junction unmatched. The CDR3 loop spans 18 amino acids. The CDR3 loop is CASSLLTSGRARFYEQYF. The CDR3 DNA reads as TGTGCCAGCAGCTTACTGACTAGCGGGAGGGCCCGTTTCTACGAGCAGTACTTC.

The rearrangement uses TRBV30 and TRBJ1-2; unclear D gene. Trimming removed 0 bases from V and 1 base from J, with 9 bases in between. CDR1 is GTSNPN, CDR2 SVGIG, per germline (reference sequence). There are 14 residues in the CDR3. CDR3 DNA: TGTGCCTGGAGTGTAGCCCGCTTTAACTATGGCTACACCTTC. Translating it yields CAWSVARFNYGYTF.

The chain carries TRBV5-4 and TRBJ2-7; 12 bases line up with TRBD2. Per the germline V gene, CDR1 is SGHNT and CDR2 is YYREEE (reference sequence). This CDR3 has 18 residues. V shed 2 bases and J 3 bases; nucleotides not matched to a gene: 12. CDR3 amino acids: CASSFRAKGTSGYYEQYF. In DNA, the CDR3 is TGTGCCAGCAGCTTCCGGGCCAAGGGGACTAGCGGGTACTACGAGCAGTACTTC.

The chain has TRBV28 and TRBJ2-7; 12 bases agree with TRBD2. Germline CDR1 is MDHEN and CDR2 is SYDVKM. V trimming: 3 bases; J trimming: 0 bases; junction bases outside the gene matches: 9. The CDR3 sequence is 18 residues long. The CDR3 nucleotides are TGTGCCAGCAGTTTCTTGGCTAGCGGGAGGGGTATCTCCTACGAGCAGTACTTC. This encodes CASSFLASGRGISYEQYF. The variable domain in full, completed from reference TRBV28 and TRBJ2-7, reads DVKVTQSSRYLVKRTGEKVFLECVQDMDHENMFWYRQDPGLGLRLIYFSYDVKMKEKGDIPEGYSVSREKKERFSLILESASTNQTSMYLCASSFLASGRGISYEQYFGPGTRLTVT.

This CDR3 is CASSSTPVPYEQYF. The CDR3 DNA reads as TGTGCCAGCAGCTCCACCCCGGTACCCTACGAGCAGTACTTC. The chain has TRBV7-6 and TRBJ2-7; D unclear. This CDR3 contains 14 residues. The germline V gene has CDR1 SGHVS and CDR2 FNYEAQ. V was pared by 4 bases and J by 2 bases, with 12 bases between. The full variable domain, its missing parts supplied by reference TRBV7-6 and TRBJ2-7, is GAGVSQSPRYKVTKRGQDVALRCDPISGHVSLYWYRQALGQGPEFLTYFNYEAQQDKSGLPNDRFSAERPEGSISTLTIQRTEQRDSAMYRCASSSTPVPYEQYFGPGTRLTVT.

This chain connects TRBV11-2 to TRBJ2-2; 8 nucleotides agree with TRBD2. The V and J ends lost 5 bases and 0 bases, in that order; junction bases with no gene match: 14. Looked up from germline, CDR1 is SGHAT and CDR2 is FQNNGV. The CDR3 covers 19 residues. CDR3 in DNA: TGTGCCAGCAGCGCGAGGGTCGGGAGGGCCCTCCCGAACACCGGGGAGCTGTTTTTT. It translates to CASSARVGRALPNTGELFF.

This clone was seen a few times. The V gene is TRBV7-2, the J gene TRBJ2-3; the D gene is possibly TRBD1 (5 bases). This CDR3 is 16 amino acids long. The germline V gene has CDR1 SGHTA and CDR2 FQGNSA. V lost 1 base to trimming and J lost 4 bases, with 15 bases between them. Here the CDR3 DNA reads TGTGCCAGCAGCTTAGAGGTCCGACAGAGTTCAGATACGCAGTATTTT. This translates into CASSLEVRQSSDTQYF.

CDR3 amino acids: CASSLDDCHSYNEQFF. Here the CDR3 DNA reads TGCGCCAGCAGCTTAGACGACTGTCATTCCTACAATGAGCAGTTCTTC. The chain employs TRBV5-1 and TRBJ2-1; D call uncertain. Trimming cost V 2 bases and J 1 base, with 13 bases left between them. CDR1 SGHRS and CDR2 YFSETQ come from the germline V gene. The CDR3 totals 16 residues.

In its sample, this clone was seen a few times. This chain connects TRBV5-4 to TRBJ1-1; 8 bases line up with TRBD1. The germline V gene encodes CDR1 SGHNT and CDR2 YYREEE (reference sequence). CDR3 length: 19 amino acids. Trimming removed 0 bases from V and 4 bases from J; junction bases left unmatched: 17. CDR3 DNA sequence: TGTGCCAGCAGCTTGGTACCCAATCGGCAGGGGGCGCTGGGCACTGAAGCTTTCTTT. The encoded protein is CASSLVPNRQGALGTEAFF.

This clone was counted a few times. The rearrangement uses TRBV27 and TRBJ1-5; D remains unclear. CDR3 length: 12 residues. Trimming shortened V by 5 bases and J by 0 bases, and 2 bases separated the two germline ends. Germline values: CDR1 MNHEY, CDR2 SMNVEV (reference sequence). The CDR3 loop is CASSHSNQPQHF. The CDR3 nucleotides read TGTGCCAGCAGTCATAGCAATCAGCCCCAGCATTTT.

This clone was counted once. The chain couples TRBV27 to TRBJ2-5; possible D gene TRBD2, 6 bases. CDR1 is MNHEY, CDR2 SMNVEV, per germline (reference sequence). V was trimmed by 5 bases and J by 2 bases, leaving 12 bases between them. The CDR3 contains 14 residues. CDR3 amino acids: CASSPGDSQETQYF. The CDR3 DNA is TGTGCCAGCAGTCCTGGGGACTCTCAAGAGACCCAGTACTTC.

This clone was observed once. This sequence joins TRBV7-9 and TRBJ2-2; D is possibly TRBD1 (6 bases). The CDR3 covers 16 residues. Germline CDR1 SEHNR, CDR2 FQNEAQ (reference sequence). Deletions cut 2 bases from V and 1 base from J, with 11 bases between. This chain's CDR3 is CASSLKTGRNTGELFF. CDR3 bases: TGTGCCAGCAGCTTAAAGACAGGTCGGAACACCGGGGAGCTGTTTTTT. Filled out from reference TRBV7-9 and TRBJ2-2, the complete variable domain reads DTGVSQNPRHKITKRGQNVTFRCDPISEHNRLYWYRQTLGQGPEFLTYFQNEAQLEKSRLLSDRFSAERPKGSFSTLEIQRTEQGDSAMYLCASSLKTGRNTGELFFGEGSRLTVL.

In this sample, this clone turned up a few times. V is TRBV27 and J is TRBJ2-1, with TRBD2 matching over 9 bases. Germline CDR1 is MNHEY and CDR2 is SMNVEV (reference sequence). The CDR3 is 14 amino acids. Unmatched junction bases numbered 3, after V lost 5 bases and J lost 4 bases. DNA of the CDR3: TGTGCCAGCAGTCGACTAGCGGCGTACAATGAGCAGTTCTTC. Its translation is CASSRLAAYNEQFF.

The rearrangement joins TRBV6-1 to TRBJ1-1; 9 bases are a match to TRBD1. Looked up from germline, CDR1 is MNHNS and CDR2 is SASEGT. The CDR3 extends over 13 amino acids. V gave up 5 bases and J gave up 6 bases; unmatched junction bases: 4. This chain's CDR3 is CASSPGTGSEAFF. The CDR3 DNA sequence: TGTGCCAGCAGTCCGGGGACAGGGTCTGAAGCTTTCTTT.

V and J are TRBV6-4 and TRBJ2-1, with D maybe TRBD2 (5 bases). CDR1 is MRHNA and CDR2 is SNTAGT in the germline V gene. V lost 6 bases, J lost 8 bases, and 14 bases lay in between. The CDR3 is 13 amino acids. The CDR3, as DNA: TGTGCCAGCAGGGGCTCGAGGGCCCATGAGCAGTTCTTC. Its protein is CASRGSRAHEQFF.

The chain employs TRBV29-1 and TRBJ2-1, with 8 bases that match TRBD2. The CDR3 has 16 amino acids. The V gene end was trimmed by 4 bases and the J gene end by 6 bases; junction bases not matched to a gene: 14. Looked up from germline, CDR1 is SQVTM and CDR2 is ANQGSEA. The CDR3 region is CSVVWWREVKPNEQFF. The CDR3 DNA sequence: TGCAGCGTTGTCTGGTGGCGGGAGGTAAAGCCCAATGAGCAGTTCTTC.

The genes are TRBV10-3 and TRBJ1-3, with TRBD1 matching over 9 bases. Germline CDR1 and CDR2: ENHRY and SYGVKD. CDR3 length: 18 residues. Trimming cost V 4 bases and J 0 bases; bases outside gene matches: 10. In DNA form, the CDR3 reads TGTGCCATCAGTGGACGGACAGGGGATGTGGCCTCTGGAAACACCATATATTTT. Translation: CAISGRTGDVASGNTIYF.

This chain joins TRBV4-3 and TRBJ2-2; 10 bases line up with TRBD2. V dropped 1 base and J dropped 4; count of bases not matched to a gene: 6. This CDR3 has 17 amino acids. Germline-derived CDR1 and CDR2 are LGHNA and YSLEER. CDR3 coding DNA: TGCGCCAGCAGCCAAGCCGCAGCGGGAGGGGGCACCGGGGAGCTGTTTTTT. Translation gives CASSQAAAGGGTGELFF.

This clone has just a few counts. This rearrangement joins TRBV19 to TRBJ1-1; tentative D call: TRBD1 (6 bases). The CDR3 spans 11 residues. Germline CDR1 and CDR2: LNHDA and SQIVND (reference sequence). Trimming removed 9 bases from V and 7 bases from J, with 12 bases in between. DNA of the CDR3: TGTGCCAGAAACAGGGCTGGTGAAGCTTTCTTT. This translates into CARNRAGEAFF.